This is a list of T cell receptor beta chains from one sample in a study of OX40 agonist ivuxolimab in advanced cancers. Assay: immunoSEQ multiplex PCR; the TCRdb copy retains only in-frame clones and omits some. Here the sample spans under 70,000 clones, approximately 83% being singletons. Sequencing used CD4+ or CD8+ T cells sorted from blood, obtained in a trial of the OX40 agonist ivuxolimab. These TCRs come from an adult with an advanced solid tumor such as melanoma, head and neck, liver or kidney cancer. Both conserved end residues are part of each CDR3. A D gene is named only where the DNA matches it firmly. Part of the rows lack a size; the others show once, few, many or a class for expanded clones.

V gene: TRBV6-6; clone size: NA; D gene: NA; J gene: TRBJ1-6; CDR3 DNA: TGTGCCAGCAGTTACGGTCGGGGGCTAGTGGCGCCCCTCCACTTT; CDR3 protein: CASSYGRGLVAPLHF
V gene: TRBV5-8; clone size: NA; D gene: NA; J gene: TRBJ2-5; CDR3 DNA: TGTGCCAGCAGCTTGTCCGGGGTGGGCCTCGAGACCCAGTACTTC; CDR3 protein: CASSLSGVGLETQYF
V gene: TRBV4-1; clone size: NA; D gene: TRBD1; J gene: TRBJ1-2; CDR3 DNA: TGCGCCAGCAGCCAGATAGGACAGGGGAACTATGGCTACACCTTC; CDR3 protein: CASSQIGQGNYGYTF
V gene: TRBV5-4; clone size: NA; D gene: NA; J gene: TRBJ2-5; CDR3 DNA: TGTGCCAGCAGCTACCGGGACGGACAAGAGACCCAGTACTTC; CDR3 protein: CASSYRDGQETQYF
V gene: TRBV4-3; clone size: NA; D gene: NA; J gene: TRBJ2-1; CDR3 DNA: TGCGCCAGCAGCCAAGGAAGCCCTTCGGGGGATGAGCAGTTCTTC; CDR3 protein: CASSQGSPSGDEQFF
V gene: TRBV13; clone size: few; D gene: TRBD1; J gene: TRBJ2-1; CDR3 DNA: TGTGCCAGCAGCTACAGGACAGGTTTTCATGAGCAGTTCTTC; CDR3 protein: CASSYRTGFHEQFF
V gene: TRBV4-1; clone size: few; D gene: NA; J gene: TRBJ1-1; CDR3 DNA: TGCGCCAGCAGTGGTCTAGTAGGTGAAGCTTTCTTT; CDR3 protein: CASSGLVGEAFF
V gene: TRBV6-5; clone size: NA; D gene: NA; J gene: TRBJ1-1; CDR3 DNA: TGTGCCAGCAGTTACTCAGTGAACACTGAAGCTTTCTTT; CDR3 protein: CASSYSVNTEAFF
V gene: TRBV14; clone size: NA; D gene: NA; J gene: TRBJ1-3; CDR3 DNA: TGTGCCAGCAGCCACTTGCTAACAGGGCCCGGAAACACCATATATTTT; CDR3 protein: CASSHLLTGPGNTIYF
V gene: TRBV6-1; clone size: NA; D gene: NA; J gene: TRBJ1-5; CDR3 DNA: TGTGCCAGCAGTGAAGGGGGAGGCCAGCCCCAGCATTTT; CDR3 protein: CASSEGGGQPQHF
V gene: TRBV5-1; clone size: NA; D gene: NA; J gene: TRBJ2-5; CDR3 DNA: TGCGCCAGCAGCTTTGGGTCCCCTCGGGAGACCCAGTACTTC; CDR3 protein: CASSFGSPRETQYF
V gene: TRBV18; clone size: NA; D gene: NA; J gene: TRBJ2-7; CDR3 DNA: TGTGCCAGCTCCCCGGACAGCTCCTCCTACGAGCAGTACTTC; CDR3 protein: CASSPDSSSYEQYF
V gene: TRBV9; clone size: few; D gene: NA; J gene: TRBJ2-7; CDR3 DNA: TGTGCCAGCAGCGCCGGACCCGACTCGGTTCCTAACTACGAGCAGTACTTC; CDR3 protein: CASSAGPDSVPNYEQYF
V gene: TRBV6-5; clone size: once; D gene: NA; J gene: TRBJ1-1; CDR3 DNA: TGTGCCAGCAGTTCCGGACATCATGAAGCTTTCTTT; CDR3 protein: CASSSGHHEAFF
V gene: TRBV6-5; clone size: NA; D gene: NA; J gene: TRBJ1-1; CDR3 DNA: TGTGCCAGCGGAGTGGGGGAGAACACTGAAGCTTTCTTT; CDR3 protein: CASGVGENTEAFF
V gene: TRBV11-2; clone size: NA; D gene: NA; J gene: TRBJ2-7; CDR3 DNA: TGTGCCAGCGGCCCCCCCGGCGAGCAGTACTTC; CDR3 protein: CASGPPGEQYF
V gene: TRBV27; clone size: NA; D gene: TRBD2; J gene: TRBJ2-1; CDR3 DNA: TGTGCCAGCAGTCCGGGGGGTCACTACAATGAGCAGTTCTTC; CDR3 protein: CASSPGGHYNEQFF
V gene: TRBV7-9; clone size: NA; D gene: NA; J gene: TRBJ2-7; CDR3 DNA: TGTGCCAGCAGCTTCAAGGTGGCCTACGAGCAGTACTTC; CDR3 protein: CASSFKVAYEQYF
V gene: TRBV5-4; clone size: NA; D gene: NA; J gene: TRBJ1-6; CDR3 DNA: TGTGCCAGCAGCTTGGGTGGCAATAATTCACCCCTCCACTTT; CDR3 protein: CASSLGGNNSPLHF
V gene: TRBV6-5; clone size: medium-sized; D gene: TRBD1; J gene: TRBJ1-2; CDR3 DNA: TGTGCCAGCAGTACCACAGGGGACGGCTACACCTTC; CDR3 protein: CASSTTGDGYTF
V gene: TRBV5-5; clone size: NA; D gene: TRBD1; J gene: TRBJ1-1; CDR3 DNA: TGTGCCAGCAGCGTGGCCGGGACAGCGGAATTCTTT; CDR3 protein: CASSVAGTAEFF
V gene: TRBV7-9; clone size: NA; D gene: NA; J gene: TRBJ1-2; CDR3 DNA: TGTGCCAGCAGCTTAGGGCAGATCTATGGCTACACCTTC; CDR3 protein: CASSLGQIYGYTF
V gene: TRBV27; clone size: NA; D gene: NA; J gene: TRBJ2-2; CDR3 DNA: TGTGCCAGCAGTTTCGGGGCGAGAGGTACCGGGGAGCTGTTTTTT; CDR3 protein: CASSFGARGTGELFF
V gene: TRBV6-1; clone size: NA; D gene: TRBD1; J gene: TRBJ2-7; CDR3 DNA: TGTGCCAGCAGTGAAGGCCAGGGGGTGAGCTACGAGCAGTACTTC; CDR3 protein: CASSEGQGVSYEQYF
V gene: TRBV6-5; clone size: NA; D gene: NA; J gene: TRBJ2-1; CDR3 DNA: TGTGCCAGCAGAAACCGGGACTCGAGTTGGGATGAGCAGTTCTTC; CDR3 protein: CASRNRDSSWDEQFF
V gene: TRBV5-4; clone size: few; D gene: TRBD1; J gene: TRBJ1-2; CDR3 DNA: TGTGCCAGCAGCTCCGGACAGGGCGATGGCTACACCTTC; CDR3 protein: CASSSGQGDGYTF
V gene: TRBV7-9; clone size: NA; D gene: NA; J gene: TRBJ1-1; CDR3 DNA: TGTGCCAGCAGCTTATTAAATGCGGGGGATCCGAACACTGAAGCTTTCTTT; CDR3 protein: CASSLLNAGDPNTEAFF
V gene: TRBV9; clone size: NA; D gene: NA; J gene: TRBJ1-2; CDR3 DNA: TGTGCCAGCAGCGCAACGGACGGTGGGGTCTATGGCTACACCTTC; CDR3 protein: CASSATDGGVYGYTF
V gene: TRBV9; clone size: NA; D gene: TRBD2; J gene: TRBJ2-1; CDR3 DNA: TGTGCCAGCAGCGATTGGGGGACTAGCGGCGATTACAATGAGCAGTTCTTC; CDR3 protein: CASSDWGTSGDYNEQFF
V gene: TRBV10-3; clone size: NA; D gene: NA; J gene: TRBJ1-3; CDR3 DNA: TGTGCCATCGAGGACAGCTCTGGAAACACCATATATTTT; CDR3 protein: CAIEDSSGNTIYF
V gene: TRBV19; clone size: NA; D gene: NA; J gene: TRBJ1-5; CDR3 DNA: TGTGCCAGCAGGGATGACAGGACGAATCAGCCCCAGCATTTT; CDR3 protein: CASRDDRTNQPQHF
V gene: TRBV6-6; clone size: NA; D gene: NA; J gene: TRBJ1-2; CDR3 DNA: TGTGCCAGCAGCCATCGGGACCGAGCTAACTATGGCTACACCTTC; CDR3 protein: CASSHRDRANYGYTF
V gene: TRBV7-9; clone size: NA; D gene: NA; J gene: TRBJ2-1; CDR3 DNA: TGTGCCAGCAGCTCCGCTAATAAGCCTTGGGAGCAGTTCTTC; CDR3 protein: CASSSANKPWEQFF
V gene: TRBV2; clone size: NA; D gene: NA; J gene: TRBJ1-2; CDR3 DNA: TGTGCCAGCAGTGAACAGCAGGCAGGTGGCTACACCTTC; CDR3 protein: CASSEQQAGGYTF
V gene: TRBV9; clone size: NA; D gene: NA; J gene: TRBJ2-3; CDR3 DNA: TGTGCCAGCAGCTCCCCCACGGGGGGCACAGATACGCAGTATTTT; CDR3 protein: CASSSPTGGTDTQYF
V gene: TRBV18; clone size: NA; D gene: TRBD2; J gene: TRBJ2-5; CDR3 DNA: TGTGCCAGCTCCCGGGAGGGGTTCGCGGCGTACCAAGAGACCCAGTACTTC; CDR3 protein: CASSREGFAAYQETQYF
V gene: TRBV1; clone size: once; D gene: NA; J gene: TRBJ2-4; CDR3 DNA: TGCACCAGCAGCCAAGTCGCGTCGGAGGACAGGGGACCCAAAAACATTCAGTACTTC; CDR3 protein: CTSSQVASEDRGPKNIQYF
V gene: TRBV2; clone size: NA; D gene: NA; J gene: TRBJ2-7; CDR3 DNA: TGTGCCAGCAGTGATAGACAGACCTACGAGCAGTACTTC; CDR3 protein: CASSDRQTYEQYF
V gene: TRBV7-6; clone size: NA; D gene: NA; J gene: TRBJ1-1; CDR3 DNA: TGTGCCAGCAGCTTAGGCGGGGGTGAAGCTTTCTTT; CDR3 protein: CASSLGGGEAFF
V gene: TRBV7-2; clone size: NA; D gene: NA; J gene: TRBJ2-2; CDR3 DNA: TGTGCCAGCAGCTTCCACACGACATTCACCGGGGAGCTGTTTTTT; CDR3 protein: CASSFHTTFTGELFF
V gene: TRBV20-1; clone size: NA; D gene: NA; J gene: TRBJ1-3; CDR3 DNA: TGCAGCGCCCGGTACGGAAACACCATATATTTT; CDR3 protein: CSARYGNTIYF
V gene: TRBV2; clone size: NA; D gene: NA; J gene: TRBJ2-7; CDR3 DNA: TGTGCCAGCAGTGAAGATGGCATAACCACCTACGAGCAGTACTTC; CDR3 protein: CASSEDGITTYEQYF
V gene: TRBV7-9; clone size: NA; D gene: NA; J gene: TRBJ1-2; CDR3 DNA: TGTGCCAGCAGCTTTAGTTCAGGGTTCTATGGCTACACCTTC; CDR3 protein: CASSFSSGFYGYTF
V gene: TRBV9; clone size: NA; D gene: NA; J gene: TRBJ2-7; CDR3 DNA: TGTGCCAGCAGCGCCTCCCACATTGCCTTACCTCACGAGCAGTACTTC; CDR3 protein: CASSASHIALPHEQYF
V gene: TRBV2; clone size: NA; D gene: NA; J gene: TRBJ2-5; CDR3 DNA: TGTGCCAGCACAAAGACAGTAGATTTATTATTGGAGACCCAGTACTTC; CDR3 protein: CASTKTVDLLLETQYF
V gene: TRBV4-1; clone size: NA; D gene: TRBD1; J gene: TRBJ2-4; CDR3 DNA: TGCGCCAGCAGCCAAGGACAGGGTGTTAACATTCAGTACTTC; CDR3 protein: CASSQGQGVNIQYF
V gene: TRBV7-2; clone size: NA; D gene: NA; J gene: TRBJ2-5; CDR3 DNA: TGTGCCAGCAGCTTAGCGCTTGTTGAGACCCAGTACTTC; CDR3 protein: CASSLALVETQYF
V gene: TRBV7-9; clone size: NA; D gene: NA; J gene: TRBJ1-2; CDR3 DNA: TGTGCCAGCAGCACCGAAGGGGGGGCGCGTGGCTACACCTTC; CDR3 protein: CASSTEGGARGYTF
V gene: TRBV9; clone size: NA; D gene: TRBD2; J gene: TRBJ2-3; CDR3 DNA: TGTGCCAGCAGCTACAGCGGGGGGGCAGATACGCAGTATTTT; CDR3 protein: CASSYSGGADTQYF
V gene: TRBV9; clone size: NA; D gene: NA; J gene: TRBJ2-1; CDR3 DNA: TGTGCCAGCAGCGTTTCAGGGGCGACGGGTGAGCAGTTCTTC; CDR3 protein: CASSVSGATGEQFF
V gene: TRBV7-9; clone size: NA; D gene: TRBD1; J gene: TRBJ2-5; CDR3 DNA: TGTGCCAGCAGCTACGACCGGGACAGCCTCCAAGAGACCCAGTACTTC; CDR3 protein: CASSYDRDSLQETQYF
V gene: TRBV7-2; clone size: NA; D gene: TRBD2; J gene: TRBJ2-2; CDR3 DNA: TGTGCCAGCGGACTAGCGGGGCCCGGGGAGCTGTTTTTT; CDR3 protein: CASGLAGPGELFF
V gene: TRBV9; clone size: NA; D gene: TRBD1; J gene: TRBJ2-7; CDR3 DNA: TGTGCCAGCAGCGAGGGGGACAGGGTCTACGAGCAGTACTTC; CDR3 protein: CASSEGDRVYEQYF
V gene: TRBV12-1; clone size: NA; D gene: NA; J gene: TRBJ2-3; CDR3 DNA: TGTGCCAGCAGCTTCCGTTTGGTACCGAGCACAGATACGCAGTATTTT; CDR3 protein: CASSFRLVPSTDTQYF